What follows describes a single T cell receptor beta chain. This clonotype has at least ten counts. Its antigen is unknown. There are no base qualities to consult, and no much larger clone falls within one base. This record belongs to a study of Graves' ophthalmopathy and Graves' hyperthyroidism (dated by TCRdb to about 2018). For context, the study as a whole: Peripheral blood was collected before any treatment was given, at the time of initial diagnosis. The study used signatures of the TCR beta repertoire to tell Graves' ophthalmopathy apart from Graves' hyperthyroidism and to predict which patients would progress to ophthalmopathy. In total, 135 blood samples were TCR-sequenced: 43 ophthalmopathy, over 70 hyperthyroidism and some 17 hyperthyroidism-to-ophthalmopathy patients. To explore V-J signatures distinguishing ophthalmopathy from hyperthyroidism, a discovery set of more than 95 patients (roughly 44 ophthalmopathy, 55 to 60 stable hyperthyroidism) was enrolled. For independent validation, a separate cohort was made up of around 18 hyperthyroidism patients plus 17 patients who later progressed from hyperthyroidism to ophthalmopathy. In five or six hyperthyroidism patients, T-cell repertoires of thyroid tissue and blood were compared. Following sampling, methimazole starting at 30 mg daily was administered to hyperthyroidism patients, and high-dose intravenous methylprednisolone was administered to ophthalmopathy patients. The 100 discovery patients were randomly split 7:3 into training and test sets.

Study-level results and caveats: No statistical method was used to predetermine the sample size, and group allocation was not hidden from the investigators. In validation, the model predicted ophthalmopathy progression with roughly 68% sensitivity and 72.22% specificity; some twelve predicted patients were CT-confirmed with GO in a median of roughly 6.8 months. Most of the expanded thyroid clonotypes with a frequency above 0.001 were also detected in blood, and it was suggested that the thyroid immune response may be reflected by blood repertoires. The 13-signature model separated ophthalmopathy from stable hyperthyroidism with roughly 88% sensitivity and about 84% specificity in cross-validation, and 80%/75% in the test set.

A patient counted as having stable hyperthyroidism if there was no progression to ophthalmopathy within 18 months of follow-up. The hyperthyroidism patients were 18 to 65 years old and newly diagnosed, with a disease duration of less than 2 months. Patients with other autoimmune diseases, uncontrolled infections, pregnancy or lactation were excluded from the study. Clinical symptoms, serum thyroxine, TRAb, thyroid ultrasound and orbital computed tomography were used for diagnosis. Ficoll-Paque density gradient centrifugation was used to isolate PBMCs from 8.5 to 10 ml of fresh peripheral blood. Total RNA was extracted with Trizol reagent and quality-checked on an Agilent 2100 Bioanalyzer. The junction shows trimming of 6 bases on V and 3 bases on J, plus 12 bases between the germline ends. The CDR3 measures 15 amino acids from cysteine to phenylalanine. The DNA shown is the 45-base CDR3, in frame from base 1.

For repertoire sequencing, the TCR beta CDR3 regions were amplified from RNA transcripts. The first round of RT-PCR was done with HTBI primers and the Qiagen OneStep RT-PCR kit, and was followed by a second round of multiplex PCR, then size selection and purification. The libraries underwent paired-end sequencing with 100 bp reads on an Illumina HiSeq2000. As for the original processing: Reads were processed with SOAPnuke, discarding reads with adapters, uncalled bases, mean Phred below 15, or no exact constant-primer or identifier match. COPE v1.2.5 was used to merge the high-quality paired reads. Clonotypes were defined as unique nucleotide sequences and were aligned to IMGT TRB V, D and J references using MiTCR v1.1. The analysis was limited to V-J combinations with a frequency above 0.0001, which together covered approximately 99% of the repertoires. For each V-J combination, a TCR clonal expansion and chaos score was defined as the ratio of F50 clonal expansion to chaos observed in the TCRdist matrix. Welch's t-statistics and random forest were used to reduce features to 13 V-J combinations, which were fed into a naive Bayes classifier. The Morisita-Horn index was used to measure how similar the thyroid and blood repertoires were. Using fastp at Q25 and MiXCR, TCRdb reprocessed the public reads and kept productive beta chains. Rows with a matching CDR3 protein are joined into one entry that keeps the most common DNA and genes. TCRdb, not the original authors, processed these V and J calls. This sample comprises 620,000 or so distinct CDR3 sequences, about a fifth of them detected only once. The leading ten clones occupy approximately 6.9% of the sample.

This TCR derives from a woman in her late teens or twenties with stable Graves' hyperthyroidism. Some clones in this sample may be carry-over from other donors' samples. Donor details come from another sample of the same person, matched by shared clones. Sequenced: peripheral blood. Here the chain combines TRBV12-3 or TRBV12-4 and TRBJ1-6, with TRBD1 as a weak D call on 5 bases. The CDR3 protein is CASSLGQLYNSPLHF. At the DNA level, the sequence is TGTGCCAGCAGCCTCGGACAACTCTATAATTCACCCCTCCACTTT.